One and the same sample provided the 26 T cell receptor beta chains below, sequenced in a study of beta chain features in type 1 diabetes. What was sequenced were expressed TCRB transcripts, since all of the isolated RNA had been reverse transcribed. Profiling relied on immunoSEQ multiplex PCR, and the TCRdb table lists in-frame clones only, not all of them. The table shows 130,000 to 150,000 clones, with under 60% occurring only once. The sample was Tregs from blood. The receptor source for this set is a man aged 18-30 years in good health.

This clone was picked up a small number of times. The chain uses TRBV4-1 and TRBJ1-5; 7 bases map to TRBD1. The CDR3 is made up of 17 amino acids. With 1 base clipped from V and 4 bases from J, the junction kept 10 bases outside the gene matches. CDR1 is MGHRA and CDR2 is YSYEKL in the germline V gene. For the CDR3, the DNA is TGCGCCAGCAGCCAAGGGAGGGGGCGATTTCGAAATCAGCCCCAGCATTTT. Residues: CASSQGRGRFRNQPQHF.

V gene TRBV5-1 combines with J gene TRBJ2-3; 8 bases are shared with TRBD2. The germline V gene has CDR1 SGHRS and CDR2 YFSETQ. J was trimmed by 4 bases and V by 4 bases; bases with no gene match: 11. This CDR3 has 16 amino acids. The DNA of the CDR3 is TGCGCCAGCAGCGGGCCCGGGACTAGAGGCGCAGATACGCAGTATTTT. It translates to CASSGPGTRGADTQYF.

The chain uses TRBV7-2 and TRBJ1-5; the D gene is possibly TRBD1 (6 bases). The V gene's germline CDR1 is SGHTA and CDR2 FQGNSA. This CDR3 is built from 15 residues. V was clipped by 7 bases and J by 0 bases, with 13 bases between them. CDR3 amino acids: CASTMTGHSNQPQHF. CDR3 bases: TGTGCCAGCACTATGACAGGACATAGCAATCAGCCCCAGCATTTT.

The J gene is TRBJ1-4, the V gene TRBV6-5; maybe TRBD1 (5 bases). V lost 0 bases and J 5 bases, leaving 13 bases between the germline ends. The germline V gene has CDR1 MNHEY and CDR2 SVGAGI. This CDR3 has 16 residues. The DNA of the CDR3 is TGTGCCAGCAGTTACTCTTCCGGGGGGGGAAATGAAAAACTGTTTTTT. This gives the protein CASSYSSGGGNEKLFF.

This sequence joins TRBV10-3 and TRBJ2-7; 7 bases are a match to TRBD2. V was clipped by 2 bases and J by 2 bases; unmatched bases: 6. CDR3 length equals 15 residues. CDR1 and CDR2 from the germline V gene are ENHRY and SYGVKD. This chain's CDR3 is CAISEGRVPTYEQYF. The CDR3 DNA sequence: TGTGCCATCAGTGAGGGGAGGGTCCCGACCTACGAGCAGTACTTC.

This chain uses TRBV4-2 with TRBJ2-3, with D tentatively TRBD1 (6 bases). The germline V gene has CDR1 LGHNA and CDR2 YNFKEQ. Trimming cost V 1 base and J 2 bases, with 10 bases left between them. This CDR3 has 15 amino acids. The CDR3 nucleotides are TGTGCCAGCAGCCAAGGCCAGGGGTCCACAGATACGCAGTATTTT. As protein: CASSQGQGSTDTQYF.

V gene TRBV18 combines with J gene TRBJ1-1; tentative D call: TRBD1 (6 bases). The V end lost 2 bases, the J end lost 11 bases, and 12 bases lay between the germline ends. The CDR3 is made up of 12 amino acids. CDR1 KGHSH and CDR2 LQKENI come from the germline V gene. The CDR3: CASSPRETGAFF. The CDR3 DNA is TGTGCCAGCTCACCAAGGGAGACAGGTGCTTTCTTT.

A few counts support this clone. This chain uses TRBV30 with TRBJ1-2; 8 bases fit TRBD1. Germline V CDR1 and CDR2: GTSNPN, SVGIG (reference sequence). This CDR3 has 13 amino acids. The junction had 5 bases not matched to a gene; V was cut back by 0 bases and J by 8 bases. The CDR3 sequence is CAWSVRTGQGYTF. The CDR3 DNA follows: TGTGCCTGGAGTGTACGGACAGGGCAAGGCTACACCTTC.

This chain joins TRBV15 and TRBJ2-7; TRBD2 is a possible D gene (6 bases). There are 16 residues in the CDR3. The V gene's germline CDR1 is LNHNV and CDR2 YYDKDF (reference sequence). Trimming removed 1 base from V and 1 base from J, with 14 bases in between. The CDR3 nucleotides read TGTGCCACCAGCAGAGGTGGGCGGGGAGTATCCTACGAGCAGTACTTC. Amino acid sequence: CATSRGGRGVSYEQYF.

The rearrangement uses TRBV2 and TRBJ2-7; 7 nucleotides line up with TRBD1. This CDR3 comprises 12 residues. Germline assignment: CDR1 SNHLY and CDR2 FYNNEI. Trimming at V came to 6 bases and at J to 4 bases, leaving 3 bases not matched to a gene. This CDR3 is CASRGDSYEQYF. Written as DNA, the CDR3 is TGTGCCAGCAGAGGGGACAGTTACGAGCAGTACTTC.

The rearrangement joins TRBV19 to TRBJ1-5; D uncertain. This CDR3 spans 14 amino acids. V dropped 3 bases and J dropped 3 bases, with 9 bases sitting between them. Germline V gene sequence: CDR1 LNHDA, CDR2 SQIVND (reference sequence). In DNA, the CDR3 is TGTGCCAGTAGTATCGAGGTAATCAATCAGCCCCAGCATTTT. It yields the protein CASSIEVINQPQHF.

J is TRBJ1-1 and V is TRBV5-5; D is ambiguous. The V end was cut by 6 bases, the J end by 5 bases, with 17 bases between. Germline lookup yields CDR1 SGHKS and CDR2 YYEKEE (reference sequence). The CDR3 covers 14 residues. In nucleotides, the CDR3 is TGTGCCAGCACCCTTCGACCCCGCGGAACTGAAGCTTTCTTT. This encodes CASTLRPRGTEAFF.

The CDR3 nucleotides read TGTGCCAGTAGCAAAACTAGAGTAAATTCTGACACCGGGGAGCTGTTTTTT. This codes for CASSKTRVNSDTGELFF. V usage is TRBV19 and J usage is TRBJ2-2; tentatively, D is TRBD2 (5 bases). CDR3 length equals 17 residues. Trimming took 6 bases from V and 3 from J, leaving 20 bases between them. The germline V gene encodes CDR1 LNHDA and CDR2 SQIVND (reference sequence).

The DNA for the CDR3 is TGCGCCAGCGGGACTAGCCAAGAGACCCAGTACTTC. Protein: CASGTSQETQYF. V and J are TRBV5-1 and TRBJ2-5; 8 bases line up with TRBD2. The CDR3 has 12 residues. V gave up 7 bases and J gave up 1 base; unmatched junction bases: 0. Germline V gene data show CDR1 as SGHRS and CDR2 as YFSETQ.

CDR3 amino acids: CASSLGAFYGYTF. The CDR3 DNA reads as TGTGCCAGCAGCTTAGGAGCCTTCTATGGCTACACCTTC. J is TRBJ1-2 and V is TRBV7-2, with D hard to call. The CDR3 covers 13 residues. Germline V gives CDR1 SGHTA, CDR2 FQGNSA. V was pared by 1 base and J by 4 bases, with 7 bases between.

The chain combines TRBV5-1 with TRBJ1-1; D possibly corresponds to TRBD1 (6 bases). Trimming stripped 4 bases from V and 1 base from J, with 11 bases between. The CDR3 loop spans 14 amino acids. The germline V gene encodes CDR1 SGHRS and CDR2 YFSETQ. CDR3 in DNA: TGCGCCAGCAGCGGGGACACTTGGAACACTGAAGCTTTCTTT. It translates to CASSGDTWNTEAFF. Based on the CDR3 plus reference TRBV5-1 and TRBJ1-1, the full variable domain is KAGVTQTPRYLIKTRGQQVTLSCSPISGHRSVSWYQQTPGQGLQFLFEYFSETQRNKGNFPGRFSGRQFSNSRSEMNVSTLELGDSALYLCASSGDTWNTEAFFGQGTRLTVV.

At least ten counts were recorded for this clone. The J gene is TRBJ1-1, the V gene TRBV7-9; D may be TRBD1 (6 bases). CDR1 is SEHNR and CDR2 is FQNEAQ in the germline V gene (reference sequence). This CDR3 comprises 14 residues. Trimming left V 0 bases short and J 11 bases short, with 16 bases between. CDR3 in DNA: TGTGCCAGCAGCTTAGCGCTCGGGGGGCGACGCGCTTTCTTT. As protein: CASSLALGGRRAFF.

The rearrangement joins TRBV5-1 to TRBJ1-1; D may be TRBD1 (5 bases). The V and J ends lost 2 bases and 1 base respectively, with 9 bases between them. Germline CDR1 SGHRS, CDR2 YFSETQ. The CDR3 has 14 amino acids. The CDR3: CASSFGRANTEAFF. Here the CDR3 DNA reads TGCGCCAGCAGCTTTGGCAGGGCGAACACTGAAGCTTTCTTT.

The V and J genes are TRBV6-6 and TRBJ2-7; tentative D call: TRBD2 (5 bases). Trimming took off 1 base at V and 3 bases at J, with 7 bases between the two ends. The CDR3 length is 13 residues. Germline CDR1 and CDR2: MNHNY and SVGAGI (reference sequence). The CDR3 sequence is CASSYLRGYEQYF. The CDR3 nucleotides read TGTGCCAGCAGTTACTTACGGGGCTACGAGCAGTACTTC.

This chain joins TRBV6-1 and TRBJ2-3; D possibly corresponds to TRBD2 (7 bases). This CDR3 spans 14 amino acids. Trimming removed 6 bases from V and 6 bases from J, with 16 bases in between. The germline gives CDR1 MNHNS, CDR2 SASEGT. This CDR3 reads CASSRDTRGDTQYF. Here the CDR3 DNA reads TGTGCCAGCAGCCGGGACACGCGGGGGGATACGCAGTATTTT.

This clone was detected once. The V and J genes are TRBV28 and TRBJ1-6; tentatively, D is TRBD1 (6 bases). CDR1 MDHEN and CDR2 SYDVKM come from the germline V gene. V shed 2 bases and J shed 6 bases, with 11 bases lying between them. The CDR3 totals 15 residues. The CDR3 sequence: CASSLVGQFNSPLHF. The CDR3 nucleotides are TGTGCCAGCAGTTTAGTTGGACAGTTTAATTCACCCCTCCACTTT.

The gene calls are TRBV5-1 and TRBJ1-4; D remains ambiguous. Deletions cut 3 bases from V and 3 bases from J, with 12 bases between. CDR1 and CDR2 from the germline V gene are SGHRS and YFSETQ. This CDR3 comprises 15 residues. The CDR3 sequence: CASSWAGDSNEKLFF. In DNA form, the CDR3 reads TGCGCCAGCAGCTGGGCGGGCGATTCTAATGAAAAACTGTTTTTT.

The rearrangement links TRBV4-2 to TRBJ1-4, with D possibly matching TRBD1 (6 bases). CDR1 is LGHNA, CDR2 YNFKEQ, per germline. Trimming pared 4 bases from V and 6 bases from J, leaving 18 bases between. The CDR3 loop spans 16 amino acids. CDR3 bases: TGTGCCAGCAGCCGGAGCCACAGGGTTGCGGATGAAAAACTGTTTTTT. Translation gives CASSRSHRVADEKLFF.

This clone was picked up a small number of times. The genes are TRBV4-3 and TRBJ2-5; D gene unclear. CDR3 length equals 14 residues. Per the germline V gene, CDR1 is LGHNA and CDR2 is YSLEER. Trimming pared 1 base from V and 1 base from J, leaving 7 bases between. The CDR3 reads CASSQGLRQETQYF. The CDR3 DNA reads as TGCGCCAGCAGCCAAGGACTCCGCCAAGAGACCCAGTACTTC.

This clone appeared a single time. The CDR3 is CASSQVTGATEAFF. The CDR3 DNA reads TGCGCCAGCAGCCAAGTAACAGGGGCCACTGAAGCTTTCTTT. The chain couples TRBV4-3 to TRBJ1-1; TRBD1 matches 7 bases. J lost 4 bases, V lost 1 base, and 3 bases had no gene match. The CDR3 covers 14 residues. From germline, CDR1 is LGHNA and CDR2 YSLEER.

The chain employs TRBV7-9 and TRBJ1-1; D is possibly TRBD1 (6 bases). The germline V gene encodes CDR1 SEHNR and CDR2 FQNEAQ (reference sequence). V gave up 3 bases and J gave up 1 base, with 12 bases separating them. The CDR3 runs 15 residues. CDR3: CASSFRGHQNTEAFF. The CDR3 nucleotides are TGTGCCAGCAGCTTCCGGGGACATCAGAACACTGAAGCTTTCTTT.